The entry below gives a single TCR beta chain sequence along with its context. In its sample, this clonotype was seen a few times. The specificity of this receptor is unknown. There are no base qualities to consult, and no much larger clone falls within one base. The sample originates from a study of identical twins (TCRdb year 2016). The study in broad terms: To test whether fetal clonotypes persist, the study used deep sequencing on TCR alpha and beta repertoires from monozygotic twins, unrelated adults of various ages, and cord blood. Replicate twin experiments were performed at different times using different library preparation protocols to rule out contamination. Results the study describes overall, beyond this receptor: Invariant T cells such as MAIT and iNKT could partly confound zero-insertion analyses, though diverse VJ usage argued against this for most clonotypes. Out-of-frame TCR alpha sequences shared between twins showed an excess of low generation-probability sequences compared with coincidental sharing between unrelated individuals. Because the same donors could not be followed over many years, the conclusions relied on cross-sectional statistical analysis. Out-of-frame TCR alpha sharing in monozygotic twins was systematically underestimated by recombination models, whereas sharing between unrelated individuals was in agreement with the recombination models. Fewer insertions were carried by abundant cord blood beta clonotypes, a similar but weaker trend appeared in young adult naive repertoires, and no such trend appeared in memory repertoires. In beta out-of-frame sequences, excess twin sharing was weaker, because having fewer shared sequences lowered the signal-to-noise ratio.

The germline V gene (reference sequence) supplies CDR1 MNHEY and CDR2 SMNVEV. The CDR3, cysteine through phenylalanine, is 14 amino acids long. Just the 42-base CDR3 DNA is kept, in frame starting at base 1. V and J lose 3 bases and 4 bases, and a span of 13 bases separates them. Every donor in the study was a healthy Caucasian. Three pairs of female monozygotic twins, all aged 18 to 29 years, made up the twin cohort. Positive isolation kits from Invitrogen were used to isolate the CD4+ and CD8+ T cell populations. Library prep was done by 5' RACE. Sequencing used an Illumina HiSeq 2000. A universal primer binding site was added through template switching, and the final cDNA carried a unique molecular identifier so that TCR cDNA molecules could be counted accurately. Specific primers in the conserved constant-segment region were used to synthesize first-strand cDNA for TCR alpha and beta chains. Each cDNA library was double barcoded, with a SMART-Mk sample barcode plus Illumina barcodes, to control for contamination. Two successive PCR steps introduced TruSeq adapter sequences along with Illumina sample barcodes. The Illumina HiSeq platform was used with custom primers to sequence TCR alpha and beta cDNA libraries. The original methods were these. MiGEC processed the raw reads to extract unique molecular identifiers, while MiXCR was used to determine the CDR3 positions. Recombination models were inferred per individual with the repgenHMM and IGoR tools using an EM algorithm. The analysis of shared clonotypes was done with the tcR package in R, with sharing normalized by the product of cloneset sizes. To study raw recombination free of thymic and clonal selection effects, out-of-frame nonproductive sequences were analyzed. TCRdb trimmed the raw reads at Q25, called clones with MiXCR and kept productive beta chains. Rows are unified per CDR3 protein, each entry keeping the most common DNA and genes. In this record, the V and J calls reflect TCRdb's handling and not the investigators' own analysis. A total of 270,000 or so distinct CDR3 sequences appear in this sample, roughly 8% of them only once. The ten top clones hold less than 4% of the sample.

These data were also reused for a study on yellow fever vaccine responses in identical twins. That second report states: According to the authors, the vaccine-induced T cell response in identical twins seemed to be partly convergent and partly specific to each individual. In the study, vaccine-responding T cell clones were precisely tracked in identical twins.

Input material: CD8+ T cells sorted from blood. The sequence was obtained from a woman under 30 in good health. The chain was built from TRBV27 and TRBJ2-7; the D element could tentatively be TRBD1 or TRBD2, as 5 bases agree for each. The nucleotide sequence reads TGTGCCAGCAGTTTTGGCAGGGACGCTTACGAGCAGTACTTC. Translated, it reads CASSFGRDAYEQYF.